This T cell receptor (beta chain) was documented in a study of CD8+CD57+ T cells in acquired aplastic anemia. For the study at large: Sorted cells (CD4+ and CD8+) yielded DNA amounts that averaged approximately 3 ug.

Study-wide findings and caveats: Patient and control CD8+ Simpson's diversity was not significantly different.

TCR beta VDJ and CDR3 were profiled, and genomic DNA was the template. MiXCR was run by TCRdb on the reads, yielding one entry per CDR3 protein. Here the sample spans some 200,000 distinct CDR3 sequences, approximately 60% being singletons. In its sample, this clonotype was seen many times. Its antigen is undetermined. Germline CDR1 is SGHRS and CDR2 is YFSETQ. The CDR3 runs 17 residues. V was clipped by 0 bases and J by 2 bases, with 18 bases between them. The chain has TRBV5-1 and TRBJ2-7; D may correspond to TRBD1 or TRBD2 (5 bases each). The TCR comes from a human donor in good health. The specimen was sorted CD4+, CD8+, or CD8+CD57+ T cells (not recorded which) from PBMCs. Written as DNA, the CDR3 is TGCGCCAGCAGCTTGGCCTGGGCCGGGGCAGGCGCCTACGAGCAGTACTTC. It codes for CASSLAWAGAGAYEQYF.